Sequencing of this TCR beta chain was carried out in a study of shared clonotypes between healthy human individuals. The CDR3 sequence is 15 residues long. Germline CDR1 reads LNHDA; CDR2 reads SQIVND (reference sequence). The V gene lost 9 bases and the J gene lost 7 bases, with 19 bases spanning the gap. Whole-study findings and limits: Generation of non-shared clonotypes was less probable than generation of clonotypes shared by all four donors.

Worth noting for this clone: Its cognate antigen is unknown.

Adults of Caucasian background living in Nashville, Tennessee made up all donors. The authors split each subset's genomic DNA evenly across several immunoSEQ plates. Sequencing was performed with immunoSEQ multiplex PCR; in TCRdb, only in-frame clones are kept and a portion is missing. The data show over 850,000 clones, around 78% seen once. The material sequenced was memory CD4+ T cells from PBMCs. Subset noted: CD45RA-negative fraction. This TCR was recovered from a man between 18 and 29 years old in good health. Some clones in this sample may be carry-over from other donors' samples. The rearrangement links TRBV19 to TRBJ1-6; perhaps TRBD1 as D (5 bases). CDR3 DNA: TGTGCCAGCACCAATGAGCGACAGCCAAATTCACCCCTCCACTTT. Translation: CASTNERQPNSPLHF.